Following are 23 T cell receptor beta chains from one sample sequenced in a study of vaccination and CD4 T cells after COVID-19. What these receptors recognize is not known. Scientists ran DNA taken from cultured CD4+ T cells through the Oncomine TCR Beta short-read assay for sequencing. TCRdb fed the PCR reads into MiXCR, producing one record per CDR3 protein. The sample has about 24,000 distinct CDR3 sequences; around 49% are singletons. The treatment denotes: roughly 10-day PBMC culture with coronavirus spike peptide pools or control peptides (ViraFEST assay). Sequenced sample: CD4+ T cells from blood, cultured in vitro. Every receptor here comes from a human donor who had recovered from COVID-19.

This clonotype was recorded a few times. The chain carries TRBV6-1 and TRBJ1-5; D is unresolved. V was pared by 4 bases and J by 6 bases, with 10 bases between. This CDR3 is built from 13 residues. Germline CDR1 MNHNS, CDR2 SASEGT. In DNA, the CDR3 is TGTGCCAGCAGTGTCCTTTTTAGTCAGCCCCAGCATTTT. It codes for CASSVLFSQPQHF.

This clonotype was observed a handful of times. V and J are TRBV20-1 and TRBJ2-3, with unresolved D. The germline V and J ends were trimmed by 2 bases and 0 bases, with 3 bases remaining between them. Germline CDR1 is DFQATT and CDR2 is SNEGSKA (reference sequence). CDR3 length equals 12 residues. As DNA, the CDR3 is TGCAGTGCTAGATCTAGCACAGATACGCAGTATTTT. Amino acids: CSARSSTDTQYF.

V and J are TRBV20-1 and TRBJ2-7, with TRBD2 matching over 10 bases. The trim removed 5 bases at V and 2 bases at J, leaving 9 bases unmatched. There are 15 residues in the CDR3. Germline CDR1 is DFQATT and CDR2 is SNEGSKA (reference sequence). The DNA for the CDR3 is TGCAGTGCTCACCGCGGGACTAGCGTGACCTACGAGCAGTACTTC. Translation gives CSAHRGTSVTYEQYF.

This clonotype was seen a few times. The chain is built from TRBV15 and TRBJ1-2; a weak D match, TRBD1 (6 bases). The V end was cut by 1 base, the J end by 2 bases, with 20 bases between. CDR1 and CDR2 (germline): LNHNV, YYDKDF (reference sequence). The CDR3 is 18 amino acids. CDR3 coding DNA: TGTGCCACCAGCAGAGGGGCCCCCGGGACACTGGGGAACTATGGCTACACCTTC. The encoded protein is CATSRGAPGTLGNYGYTF.

There are a few counts of this clonotype. This sequence joins TRBV20-1 and TRBJ2-3; D gene ambiguous. With 5 bases removed from V and 0 bases from J, the gap between germline ends came to 12 bases. Germline CDR1 reads DFQATT; CDR2 reads SNEGSKA (reference sequence). This CDR3 has 14 amino acids. The CDR3 bases are TGCAGTGCTCCCGAGGAGCCTAGCACAGATACGCAGTATTTT. It encodes CSAPEEPSTDTQYF.

In DNA, the CDR3 is TGTGCCAGCAGCTTACACAGGGGAACAGAGACCCAGTACTTC. It translates to CASSLHRGTETQYF. The chain is built from TRBV11-3 and TRBJ2-5; TRBD1 agrees at 7 bases. Germline lookup yields CDR1 SGHNT and CDR2 YENEEA. The CDR3 length is 14 residues. Trimming removed 2 bases from V and 4 bases from J; junction bases left unmatched: 4.

There are a few counts of this clonotype. V is TRBV25-1 and J is TRBJ2-1, with TRBD1 as a possible D gene (6 bases). The J call may be in error: the DNA end matches TRBJ2-7 better. This CDR3 is built from 15 residues. Germline loops: CDR1 MGHDK, CDR2 SYGVNS. CDR3 coding DNA: TGTGCCAGCAGCCCACCTCTAGGACAGTCCTACGAGCAGTACTTC. Residues: CASSPPLGQSYEQYF.

The chain couples TRBV5-6 to TRBJ2-2; D not certain. The CDR3 loop spans 14 amino acids. V was clipped by 1 base and J by 5 bases, with 9 bases between them. Germline-derived CDR1 and CDR2 are SGHDT and YYEEEE. The CDR3 bases are TGTGCCAGCAGCTTGAAAGTGTTTACCGGGGAGCTGTTTTTT. Its protein is CASSLKVFTGELFF.

This clonotype was picked up a small number of times. This chain uses TRBV19 with TRBJ2-5; D call uncertain. CDR1 and CDR2 from the germline V gene are LNHDA and SQIVND (reference sequence). Trimming stripped 6 bases from V and 5 bases from J, with 7 bases between. The length of the CDR3 is 11 residues. The CDR3 nucleotides read TGTGCCAGTAGGGCGGATGAGACCCAGTACTTC. It codes for CASRADETQYF. The full variable domain, with the rest looked up from reference TRBV19 and TRBJ2-5, is DGGITQSPKYLFRKEGQNVTLSCEQNLNHDAMYWYRQDPGQGLRLIYYSQIVNDFQKGDIAEGYSVSREKKESFPLTVTSAQKNPTAFYLCASRADETQYFGPGTRLLVL.

This clonotype was observed a handful of times. J is TRBJ2-2 and V is TRBV6-1; D not resolved. Per the germline V gene, CDR1 is MNHNS and CDR2 is SASEGT. Trimming pared 6 bases from V and 0 bases from J, leaving 5 bases between. The CDR3 sequence is 13 residues long. Written as DNA, the CDR3 is TGTGCCAGCAGGACATCGAACACCGGGGAGCTGTTTTTT. This codes for CASRTSNTGELFF.

This clonotype was observed a single time. The chain has TRBV7-2 and TRBJ2-1, with TRBD2 as a possible D gene (5 bases). Trimming pared 1 base from V and 3 bases from J, leaving 7 bases between. Germline CDR1 and CDR2: SGHTA and FQGNSA. CDR3 length: 14 amino acids. In DNA, the CDR3 is TGTGCCAGCAGCTTAGAGCGGAGCTACAATGAGCAGTTCTTC. Protein: CASSLERSYNEQFF.

The chain uses TRBV5-4 and TRBJ1-2, with D possibly TRBD1 on 5 matching bases. This CDR3 is 13 amino acids long. V gave up 4 bases and J gave up 8 bases, with 15 bases separating them. In germline, CDR1 is SGHNT, CDR2 YYREEE (reference sequence). CDR3 sequence: CASSPAGRVGYTF. The CDR3 DNA reads as TGTGCCAGCAGCCCGGCGGGGCGTGTGGGCTACACCTTC.

The chain uses TRBV19 and TRBJ1-2; D possibly corresponds to TRBD1 (5 bases). The CDR3 is made up of 15 amino acids. Germline loops: CDR1 LNHDA, CDR2 SQIVND (reference sequence). The V end lost 8 bases, the J end lost 3 bases, and 19 bases lay between the germline ends. This CDR3 is CASGPLVGVDYGYTF. In nucleotides, the CDR3 is TGTGCCAGTGGTCCTCTTGTGGGGGTGGACTATGGCTACACCTTC.

There are a few counts of this clonotype. The chain links TRBV6-1 to TRBJ1-6; D not resolved. This CDR3 contains 17 residues. Trimming took 0 bases from V and 4 from J, leaving 13 bases between them. CDR1 MNHNS and CDR2 SASEGT come from the germline V gene. CDR3 loop: CASSEARASLYNSPLHF. The CDR3 DNA follows: TGTGCCAGCAGTGAAGCGCGGGCCAGCCTTTATAATTCACCCCTCCACTTT.

About this clonotype itself: At one end the junction does not follow the germline gene, possibly because of a read error. The chain couples TRBV4-2 to TRBJ2-4; the D is unclear. CDR3 length equals 13 residues. The germline V gene has CDR1 LGHNA and CDR2 YNFKEQ. CDR3 bases: TGTGCCAGCAGACAAGAAGGCTTAAACATTCAGTACTTC. Protein sequence: CASRQEGLNIQYF.

This clonotype was seen only a few times. This chain connects TRBV29-1 to TRBJ2-5; TRBD1 is a possible D gene (6 bases). Deletions cut 7 bases from V and 5 bases from J, with 23 bases between. Looked up from germline, CDR1 is SQVTM and CDR2 is ANQGSEA. The CDR3 is made up of 15 amino acids. In DNA form, the CDR3 reads TGCAGCGGCCGCCAGGGGACCACTATGGGGGAGACCCAGTACTTC. It translates to CSGRQGTTMGETQYF.

This clonotype was seen a handful of times. CDR3 amino acids: CSASTGANSPLHF. In DNA, the CDR3 is TGCAGTGCTTCGACAGGGGCGAATTCACCCCTCCACTTT. The rearrangement links TRBV20-1 to TRBJ1-6, with 8 bases lining up with TRBD1. After removal of 5 bases from V and 7 bases from J, the junction contained 4 bases not matched to a gene. The CDR3 length is 13 residues. Germline CDR1 and CDR2: DFQATT and SNEGSKA (reference sequence).

The chain uses TRBV19 and TRBJ1-2; a weak D match, TRBD1 (5 bases). Germline V gives CDR1 LNHDA, CDR2 SQIVND (reference sequence). V was trimmed by 5 bases and J by 1 base, leaving 17 bases between them. This CDR3 has 16 residues. The CDR3 loop is CASSDPRARGNYGYTF. The CDR3 coding sequence is TGTGCCAGTAGTGACCCCAGGGCCCGCGGTAACTATGGCTACACCTTC.

This clonotype is labeled large (0.1 to 1%). The chain employs TRBV20-1 and TRBJ1-5; a possible D gene is TRBD1 (5 bases). The germline gives CDR1 DFQATT, CDR2 SNEGSKA (reference sequence). This CDR3 spans 15 amino acids. Trimming stripped 3 bases from V and 0 bases from J, with 12 bases between. CDR3 sequence: CSASGTSDSNQPQHF. CDR3 bases: TGCAGTGCTAGTGGGACGTCGGATAGCAATCAGCCCCAGCATTTT.

The chain couples TRBV7-3 to TRBJ2-2; D unresolved. This CDR3 region has 14 residues. Trimming pared 5 bases from V and 4 bases from J, leaving 11 bases between. CDR1 and CDR2 from the germline V gene are SGHTA and FQGTGA. The CDR3, as DNA: TGTGCCAGCAGCCCAGACCGACGCACCGGGGAGCTGTTTTTT. This encodes CASSPDRRTGELFF.

The chain joins TRBV27 to TRBJ2-2; 7 bases align to TRBD2. Germline V CDR1 and CDR2: MNHEY, SMNVEV (reference sequence). The CDR3 covers 17 residues. V was pared by 3 bases and J by 0 bases, with 7 bases of the junction left unmatched. The CDR3 DNA reads as TGTGCCAGCAGTTTGAGGGCGGGAGCGACGAACACCGGGGAGCTGTTTTTT. It yields the protein CASSLRAGATNTGELFF.

The CDR3 here is CASRRQTSHNTGELFF. The CDR3 DNA follows: TGTGCCAGCAGAAGGCAGACTAGTCACAACACCGGGGAGCTGTTTTTT. V is TRBV12-3 or TRBV12-4 and J is TRBJ2-2; D possibly corresponds to TRBD2 (6 bases). The CDR3 runs to 16 residues. Trimming removed 6 bases at V and 2 bases at J, with 16 bases between.

This clonotype was detected a few times. V usage is TRBV12-3 or TRBV12-4 and J usage is TRBJ1-5, with D perhaps matching TRBD1 (6 bases). Trimming took 0 bases from V and 0 from J, leaving 6 bases between them. This CDR3 contains 15 residues. The CDR3 DNA follows: TGTGCCAGCAGTTTAGCGGGACATAGCAATCAGCCCCAGCATTTT. Its protein product is CASSLAGHSNQPQHF.